The entry that follows covers one TCR beta chain sequence. The antigen is undetermined. Patients were excluded for autoimmune disease history or systemic immunosuppression. The data were obtained in a study of OX40 agonist ivuxolimab in advanced cancers. Study-level background: Three patients showed partial responses: one hepatocellular carcinoma and two cutaneous melanoma cases.

Repertoires were generated with immunoSEQ multiplex PCR, while TCRdb's copy carries only in-frame clones and drops some. The sample holds tens of thousands of clones; just under 95% are singletons and the top ten take 12% to 15%. CDR1 DFQATT and CDR2 SNEGSKA come from the germline V gene (reference sequence). This CDR3 has 11 residues. The V gene lost 3 bases and the J gene lost 5 bases, with 8 bases spanning the gap. Study-level points and caveats: CD4+ and CD8+ blood T cells expanded clonally by week 6 at 0.1 to 3.0 mg/kg.

The sample in question was CD4+ or CD8+ T cells sorted from blood, obtained in a trial of the OX40 agonist ivuxolimab. The sequence came from an adult with an advanced solid tumor such as melanoma, head and neck, liver or kidney cancer. The chain employs TRBV20-1 and TRBJ2-7, with D hard to call. CDR3 nucleotides: TGCAGTGCTAGGGCTGCTAACGAGCAGTACTTC. Protein product: CSARAANEQYF.